Listed here are 31 T cell receptor beta chains from one sample, sequenced in a study of T cell clonotyping in hematopoietic cell transplantation (dated by TCRdb to the early 2020s). The intended sense of this specimen's time point label: recipient sample about 28 days before transplant, after cytoreduction. Libraries came from the immunoSEQ multiplex PCR assay. The immuneACCESS repertoire file appears here via TCRdb, limited to in-frame rearrangements. These files lack a portion of the clones; in checked studies, under half of the deficit traces to unresolved V genes, and the cause of the others is not known. For this sample the table gives roughly 17,000 clones, of which 93% were detected only once. The top ten hold under 2% of the sample. Source: peripheral blood mononuclear cells, taken before stem cell transplant. The receptors come from a man younger than 35 with biphenotypic leukemia. Some clones in this sample may be carry-over from other donors' samples.

This CDR3 is CASSLASSVNTEAFF. Here the CDR3 DNA reads TGCGCCAGCAGCTTGGCGAGTTCAGTCAACACTGAAGCTTTCTTT. The rearrangement uses TRBV5-1 and TRBJ1-1; the D is unclear. The CDR3 is 15 amino acids. V gave up 0 bases and J gave up 2 bases, with 11 bases separating them. Germline CDR1 and CDR2: SGHRS and YFSETQ.

The rearrangement links TRBV5-1 to TRBJ2-3, with TRBD2 matching 9 bases. The CDR3 spans 16 residues. The J segment lost 2 bases and the V segment lost 2 bases, leaving 6 bases of the junction unmatched. CDR1 SGHRS and CDR2 YFSETQ come from the germline V gene. The CDR3 sequence is CASSFSLAGHTDTQYF. CDR3 DNA sequence: TGCGCCAGCAGCTTCTCACTAGCGGGCCACACAGATACGCAGTATTTT.

The chain couples TRBV11-2 to TRBJ1-5; D ambiguous. The CDR3 spans 13 residues. Germline assignment: CDR1 SGHAT and CDR2 FQNNGV. V was cut by 0 bases and J by 1 base, with 1 base left in between. The CDR3 protein is CASSLESNQPQHF. The CDR3 nucleotides read TGTGCCAGCAGCTTAGAAAGCAATCAGCCCCAGCATTTT. Full variable domain (rest looked up from reference TRBV11-2 and TRBJ1-5): EAGVAQSPRYKIIEKRQSVAFWCNPISGHATLYWYQQILGQGPKLLIQFQNNGVVDDSQLPKDRFSAERLKGVDSTLKIQPAKLEDSAVYLCASSLESNQPQHFGDGTRLSIL.

This clone appeared a single time. The chain couples TRBV25-1 to TRBJ2-1, with 8 bases aligning to TRBD1. The CDR3 is 15 residues long. J gave up 6 bases and V 5 bases, and 9 bases lay outside the gene matches. Germline V lookup: CDR1 MGHDK, CDR2 SYGVNS. In DNA form, the CDR3 reads TGTGCCAGCAGTCCTCACAGGGGGTGGATCAATGAGCAGTTCTTC. Translated, it gives CASSPHRGWINEQFF.

This chain links TRBV30 with TRBJ2-4; weak D call: TRBD1 (7 bases). Germline V gene lookup returns CDR1 GTSNPN and CDR2 SVGIG (reference sequence). V shed 4 bases and J shed 1 base, with 11 bases lying between them. The CDR3 has 14 amino acids. The CDR3 DNA reads TGTGCCTGGACTCCAGGGGGGGCCAAAAACATTCAGTACTTC. It translates to CAWTPGGAKNIQYF.

This sequence joins TRBV4-3 and TRBJ2-3, with D perhaps matching TRBD1 (7 bases). This CDR3 is 16 amino acids long. V was cut by 0 bases and J by 5 bases, with 15 bases left in between. CDR1 and CDR2 from the germline V gene are LGHNA and YSLEER. CDR3 bases: TGCGCCAGCAGCCAAGATCTGGCAGGGGGGATAGATACGCAGTATTTT. Its protein product is CASSQDLAGGIDTQYF.

The gene calls are TRBV6-5 and TRBJ1-1; D ambiguous. CDR3 length: 13 amino acids. With 2 bases removed from V and 1 base from J, the gap between germline ends came to 5 bases. The germline V gene encodes CDR1 MNHEY and CDR2 SVGAGI. The CDR3, as DNA: TGTGCCAGCAGTTACCGCCGGAACACTGAAGCTTTCTTT. Protein: CASSYRRNTEAFF.

V gene TRBV2 combines with J gene TRBJ1-5; the match to TRBD1 covers 8 bases. Trimming cost V 6 bases and J 4 bases; bases outside gene matches: 8. Germline lookup yields CDR1 SNHLY and CDR2 FYNNEI. This CDR3 is built from 15 residues. In nucleotides, the CDR3 is TGTGCCAGCAGGGGGGGTGGGGACAGGAATCAGCCCCAGCATTTT. Protein: CASRGGGDRNQPQHF.

The rearrangement links TRBV19 to TRBJ2-2; no definite D call. Trimming took off 3 bases at V and 5 bases at J, with 4 bases between the two ends. The CDR3 consists of 12 residues. CDR1 is LNHDA and CDR2 is SQIVND in the germline V gene (reference sequence). In DNA form, the CDR3 reads TGTGCCAGTAGTATGGGGACCGGGGAGCTGTTTTTT. Translated, it gives CASSMGTGELFF.

The V and J genes are TRBV7-3 and TRBJ2-5; 9 nucleotides align to TRBD1. J was trimmed by 5 bases and V by 5 bases; bases with no gene match: 6. CDR3 size: 14 residues. The germline CDR1 and CDR2 sequences are SGHTA and FQGTGA. The CDR3 loop reads CASSPTGGAETQYF. The DNA for the CDR3 is TGTGCCAGCAGCCCCACAGGGGGCGCGGAGACCCAGTACTTC.

V usage is TRBV28 and J usage is TRBJ1-5; 9 bases map to TRBD1. CDR3 length: 15 amino acids. Germline V gene data show CDR1 as MDHEN and CDR2 as SYDVKM. The V and J ends lost 5 bases and 6 bases, in that order; junction bases with no gene match: 8. This CDR3 reads CASSTGTGIGQPQHF. The CDR3 DNA sequence: TGTGCCAGCAGTACCGGGACAGGGATAGGTCAGCCCCAGCATTTT.

This chain uses TRBV30 with TRBJ1-5; 7 nucleotides match TRBD1. The CDR3 covers 13 residues. Germline trimming cut 2 bases from V and 6 bases from J; bases unmatched to any gene: 4. Germline CDR1 GTSNPN, CDR2 SVGIG (reference sequence). CDR3: CAWSSTGVQPQHF. CDR3 bases: TGTGCCTGGAGTTCCACAGGGGTTCAGCCCCAGCATTTT.

Details on this clone: A junction end diverges from the germline sequence, so it may reflect a read error. The chain links TRBV5-6 to TRBJ2-7, with a possible D match to TRBD2 (6 bases). This CDR3 contains 13 residues. CDR1 is SGHDT and CDR2 is YYEEEE in the germline V gene. CDR3 loop: CASRTRELPFPYF. The CDR3 DNA follows: TGTGCCAGCAGGACCCGGGAGCTCCCGTTCCCCTATTTC.

V gene TRBV29-1 combines with J gene TRBJ2-7, with TRBD1 identical over 8 bases. Germline trimming cut 5 bases from V and 1 base from J; bases unmatched to any gene: 7. CDR1 is SQVTM and CDR2 is ANQGSEA in the germline V gene. CDR3 length: 14 amino acids. As DNA, the CDR3 is TGCAGCGTTTCAGGACAGGGCCTGTCCTACGAGCAGTACTTC. Protein product: CSVSGQGLSYEQYF.

The chain uses TRBV6-6 and TRBJ2-5; 9 bases are shared with TRBD2. This CDR3 has 16 residues. Germline V lookup: CDR1 MNHNY, CDR2 SVGAGI (reference sequence). The J segment lost 3 bases and the V segment lost 5 bases, leaving 10 bases of the junction unmatched. The CDR3 DNA reads as TGTGCCAGCAGTACCCAAGCGGGGGGCCGAGAAGAGACCCAGTACTTC. This codes for CASSTQAGGREETQYF.

This chain connects TRBV7-6 to TRBJ2-5, with D unresolved. The length of the CDR3 is 14 residues. In germline, CDR1 is SGHVS, CDR2 FNYEAQ. The V and J ends lost 5 bases and 2 bases respectively, with 12 bases between them. The CDR3 reads CASSPALSQETQYF. CDR3 nucleotide sequence: TGTGCCAGCAGCCCTGCCCTTAGTCAAGAGACCCAGTACTTC.

This clone has a handful of counts. The chain carries TRBV5-1 and TRBJ2-7, with 10 positions matching TRBD1. This CDR3 contains 14 residues. Germline V gives CDR1 SGHRS, CDR2 YFSETQ. V dropped 6 bases and J dropped 5; count of bases not matched to a gene: 8. CDR3 in amino acids: CASNPGQGIDEQYF. The CDR3 DNA reads as TGCGCCAGCAATCCGGGACAGGGGATAGACGAGCAGTACTTC.

The chain employs TRBV7-2 and TRBJ2-7; D remains ambiguous. The V gene lost 3 bases and the J gene lost 0 bases, with 9 bases spanning the gap. The CDR3 contains 14 residues. The germline gives CDR1 SGHTA, CDR2 FQGNSA. The CDR3 nucleotides read TGTGCCAGCAGCTTCATAAAGTTCTCCTACGAGCAGTACTTC. It codes for CASSFIKFSYEQYF.

CDR3 loop: CSVAQWDKRPTEAFF. For the CDR3, the DNA is TGCAGCGTTGCCCAATGGGACAAGAGGCCTACTGAAGCTTTCTTT. V usage is TRBV29-1 and J usage is TRBJ1-1, with a weak D call TRBD1 (6 bases). Trimming took 4 bases from V and 5 from J, leaving 20 bases between them. Per the germline V gene, CDR1 is SQVTM and CDR2 is ANQGSEA. The CDR3 has 15 residues.

V usage is TRBV6-5 and J usage is TRBJ2-7, with D unclear. CDR1 and CDR2 (germline): MNHEY, SVGAGI. V was cut by 0 bases and J by 2 bases, with 11 bases left in between. The CDR3 has 15 amino acids. The CDR3 loop is CASSYSSPDPYEQYF. CDR3 nucleotide sequence: TGTGCCAGCAGTTACTCGAGCCCGGATCCCTACGAGCAGTACTTC.

This clone has a single count. The J gene is TRBJ1-4, the V gene TRBV15; tentatively, D is TRBD1 (6 bases). The CDR3 extends over 17 amino acids. Germline CDR1 and CDR2: LNHNV and YYDKDF (reference sequence). V was trimmed by 0 bases and J by 7 bases, leaving 18 bases between them. CDR3: CATSRDRPAGAGEKLFF. In DNA, the CDR3 is TGTGCCACCAGCAGAGATCGTCCGGCAGGGGCTGGTGAAAAACTGTTTTTT.

The chain links TRBV5-6 to TRBJ2-7, with D maybe TRBD2 (5 bases). The CDR3 sequence is 12 residues long. Germline values: CDR1 SGHDT, CDR2 YYEEEE. The V gene lost 3 bases and the J gene lost 2 bases, with 6 bases spanning the gap. CDR3 nucleotides: TGTGCCAGCAGCTCCGGGACCTACGAGCAGTACTTC. Residues: CASSSGTYEQYF.

To note about this clone: Other DNA sequences in this specimen translate into the identical CDR3. The rearrangement links TRBV5-6 to TRBJ2-7; 8 bases match TRBD2. Unmatched junction bases numbered 4, after V lost 2 bases and J lost 6 bases. The CDR3 sequence is 13 residues long. Germline V gene sequence: CDR1 SGHDT, CDR2 YYEEEE. CDR3 amino acids: CASSFGRGGEQYF. The DNA for the CDR3 is TGTGCCAGCAGCTTCGGGAGGGGGGGCGAGCAGTACTTC.

A single count supports this clone. This sequence joins TRBV5-1 and TRBJ1-1; 8 nucleotides agree with TRBD1. The CDR3 contains 14 residues. Looked up from germline, CDR1 is SGHRS and CDR2 is YFSETQ. The V gene end was trimmed by 6 bases and the J gene end by 2 bases; junction bases not matched to a gene: 6. CDR3 sequence reads: CASTQTGDNTEAFF. The CDR3 coding sequence is TGCGCCAGCACTCAGACAGGGGATAACACTGAAGCTTTCTTT.

The chain is built from TRBV5-1 and TRBJ2-7, with no clear D. CDR1 SGHRS and CDR2 YFSETQ come from the germline V gene. V lost 0 bases and J lost 9, with 19 bases in between. This CDR3 contains 15 residues. In nucleotides, the CDR3 is TGCGCCAGCAGCTTGGAAGCTCTCTCTCGAACCGTGCAGTACTTC. Protein sequence: CASSLEALSRTVQYF.

The gene calls are TRBV19 and TRBJ1-3; perhaps TRBD1 as D (6 bases). Trimming removed 7 bases from V and 4 bases from J, with 17 bases in between. Germline V gene lookup returns CDR1 LNHDA and CDR2 SQIVND (reference sequence). The CDR3 has 15 amino acids. This chain's CDR3 is CASTAQGHVGNTIYF. DNA for the CDR3: TGTGCCAGTACCGCCCAGGGGCACGTGGGAAACACCATATATTTT.

The table lists this clone with a count of one. The chain combines TRBV27 with TRBJ1-6, with 8 bases lining up with TRBD1. With V trimmed by 6 bases and J by 6 bases, 7 bases remained unmatched. Germline CDR1 MNHEY, CDR2 SMNVEV (reference sequence). The CDR3 totals 15 residues. As DNA, the CDR3 is TGTGCCAGCAGATCAACAGGGGGTGGTAATTCACCCCTCCACTTT. This translates into CASRSTGGGNSPLHF.

The chain employs TRBV19 and TRBJ2-7; D possibly matches TRBD1 or TRBD2 (5 bases each). The germline CDR1 and CDR2 sequences are LNHDA and SQIVND (reference sequence). CDR3 length equals 15 residues. Between the trimmed V and J ends, which lost 6 bases and 2 bases, there was a span of 17 bases. The CDR3 DNA reads TGTGCCAGTAGCCCGGGACCGTCTTTGGCCTACGAGCAGTACTTC. Its translation: CASSPGPSLAYEQYF.

V is TRBV7-8 and J is TRBJ2-2, with 7 bases lining up with TRBD1. V gave up 5 bases and J gave up 0 bases; unmatched junction bases: 6. CDR3 length: 16 amino acids. Germline V gene lookup returns CDR1 SGHVS and CDR2 FQNEAQ. As DNA, the CDR3 is TGTGCCAGCAGCGCCCGAGGGGGCCCGAACACCGGGGAGCTGTTTTTT. This codes for CASSARGGPNTGELFF.

The chain joins TRBV5-1 to TRBJ2-6; D not certain. Trimming took off 6 bases at V and 0 bases at J, with 13 bases between the two ends. CDR1 and CDR2 (germline): SGHRS, YFSETQ. This CDR3 has 16 amino acids. CDR3 sequence: CASKINTASGANVLTF. As DNA, the CDR3 is TGCGCCAGCAAGATTAACACAGCCTCTGGGGCCAACGTCCTGACTTTC.

Only one count was recorded for this clone. The chain employs TRBV27 and TRBJ1-5; 8 nucleotides match TRBD1. Trimming took 6 bases from V and 2 from J; bases not matched to a gene: 3. The CDR3 totals 14 residues. The germline V gene encodes CDR1 MNHEY and CDR2 SMNVEV (reference sequence). The CDR3 DNA is TGTGCCAGCAGAGACAGGGGAGGCAATCAGCCCCAGCATTTT. This gives the protein CASRDRGGNQPQHF.